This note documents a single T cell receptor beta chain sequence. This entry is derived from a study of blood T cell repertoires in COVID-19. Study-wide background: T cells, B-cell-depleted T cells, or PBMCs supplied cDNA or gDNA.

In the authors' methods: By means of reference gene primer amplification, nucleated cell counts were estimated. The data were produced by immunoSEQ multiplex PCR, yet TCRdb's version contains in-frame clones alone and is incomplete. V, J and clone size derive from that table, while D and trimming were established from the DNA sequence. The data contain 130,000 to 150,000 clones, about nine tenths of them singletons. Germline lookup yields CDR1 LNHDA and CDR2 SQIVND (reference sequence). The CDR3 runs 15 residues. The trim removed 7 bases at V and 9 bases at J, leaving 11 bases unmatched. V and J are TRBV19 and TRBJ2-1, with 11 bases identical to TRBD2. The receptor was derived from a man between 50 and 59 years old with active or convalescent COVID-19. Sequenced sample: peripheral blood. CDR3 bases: TGTGCCAGTACTCCACTAGCGGGAGCTCAAGGTGAGCAGTTCTTC. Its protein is CASTPLAGAQGEQFF.